This T cell receptor (beta chain) was recovered during a study of blood T cells in healthy people across ages. In the study overall: Capture via template switching afforded approximately one barcoded beta molecule per two T cells.

Primers used in a second PCR of roughly 7 to 12 cycles were a sample-barcoded 5' primer and a J-beta primer mix. TCRdb ran MiXCR on the 5' RACE reads and lists one entry per CDR3 protein. The sample lists 1.5 million to 2 million distinct CDR3 sequences, roughly 50% seen once, with over 2% in the top ten. Source material: blood. The origin of this receptor is a woman between 40 and 50 years old in good health.

CDR3 DNA: TGCGCCAGCAGCCAAGATCTACAGTTTAATCAGCCCCAGCATTTT. It encodes CASSQDLQFNQPQHF. This chain links TRBV4-3 with TRBJ1-5; D gene ambiguous. Trimming cost V 0 bases and J 4 bases, with 10 bases left between them. CDR3 length: 15 amino acids. From germline, CDR1 is LGHNA and CDR2 YSLEER.